One sample yielded the 30 T cell receptor beta chains listed below, sequenced in a study of esophageal squamous cell carcinoma under preoperative chemotherapy. Each CDR3 protein is one row after TCRdb ran MiXCR on the PCR reads. The sample shows about 16,000 distinct CDR3 sequences, around half of them seen only once. Indicated time point: before preoperative PTX-NDP chemotherapy. This material was obtained from a patient given preoperative chemotherapy. These TCRs come from a human donor with esophageal squamous cell carcinoma. The donor label of this sample is uncertain.

This clonotype showed up many times. Germline is not matched at one junction end, which may reflect a read error. This chain links TRBV7-7 with TRBJ2-1; 7 nucleotides align to TRBD2. Germline V gives CDR1 SSHAT, CDR2 FNYEAQ (reference sequence). The CDR3 is 20 residues long. The CDR3 sequence: CASSLASWTPGTTLYNEQFF. Here the CDR3 DNA reads TGTGCTAGCAGCTTAGCGAGCTGGACTCCCGGGACTACCCTCTACAATGAGCAGTTCTTC.

The CDR3 loop is CASSPVGTSGYNEQFF. Here the CDR3 DNA reads TGTGCCAGCTCACCGGTGGGCACTAGCGGTTACAATGAGCAGTTCTTC. This chain connects TRBV18 to TRBJ2-1; 8 bases align to TRBD2. Germline CDR1 KGHSH, CDR2 LQKENI. The CDR3 loop spans 16 amino acids. J gave up 4 bases and V 3 bases, and 8 bases lay outside the gene matches.

Written as DNA, the CDR3 is TGTGCCAGCAGCCGGCTTAGCGGCTCGTCCTACGAGCAGTACTTC. It specifies CASSRLSGSSYEQYF. The rearrangement uses TRBV11-2 and TRBJ2-5, with D tentatively TRBD2 (6 bases). The DNA matches TRBJ2-7 better at its end, which makes the J call doubtful. The CDR3 consists of 15 residues. Germline CDR1 reads SGHAT; CDR2 reads FQNNGV.

The V gene is TRBV6-1, the J gene TRBJ2-1; D remains ambiguous. Germline values: CDR1 MNHNS, CDR2 SASEGT. The ends were cut back, 0 bases at V and 9 bases at J, with 6 bases in the middle. The CDR3 is made up of 12 amino acids. Written as DNA, the CDR3 is TGTGCCAGCAGTGAAGCATTCGGTGAGCAGTTCTTC. Encoded protein: CASSEAFGEQFF.

The chain is built from TRBV7-2 and TRBJ2-3; 11 bases are shared with TRBD2. This CDR3 spans 15 amino acids. Trimming cost V 5 bases and J 4 bases; bases outside gene matches: 5. Germline V gene lookup returns CDR1 SGHTA and CDR2 FQGNSA. The DNA for the CDR3 is TGTGCCAGCAGCAAGACTAGCGGGATGCCAGATACGCAGTATTTT. The encoded protein is CASSKTSGMPDTQYF.

There are a few counts of this clonotype. The chain links TRBV7-8 to TRBJ2-7; tentative D call: TRBD2 (6 bases). Germline V gene lookup returns CDR1 SGHVS and CDR2 FQNEAQ. Trimming pared 3 bases from V and 1 base from J, leaving 7 bases between. CDR3 size: 13 residues. The CDR3 is CASSLGLSYEQYF. The CDR3, as DNA: TGTGCCAGCAGCTTGGGACTGTCCTACGAGCAGTACTTC.

The sample holds one count of this clonotype. One end of the junction fails to match germline, which may point to a read error. V usage is TRBV7-2 and J usage is TRBJ2-3; TRBD1 or TRBD2 may be the D gene (5 bases each). The CDR3 is made up of 15 amino acids. From germline, CDR1 is SGHTA and CDR2 FQGNSA. CDR3 sequence: CASGSGPCAKDMQYF. The CDR3, as DNA: TGTGCCAGCGGCTCGGGGCCGTGTGCCAAAGATATGCAGTATTTC. Full variable domain (rest looked up from reference TRBV7-2 and TRBJ2-3): GAGVSQSPSNKVTEKGKDVELRCDPISGHTALYWYRQSLGQGLEFLIYFQGNSAPDKSGLPSDRFSAERTGGSVSTLTIQRTQQEDSAVYLCASGSGPCAKDMQYFGPGTRLTVL.

The V gene is TRBV20-1, the J gene TRBJ2-1; 10 bases match TRBD1. The J call may be mistaken, given a closer DNA end match to TRBJ2-5. The CDR3 length is 15 residues. Germline CDR1 and CDR2: DFQATT and SNEGSKA (reference sequence). CDR3 loop: CSASLRTGGQETQYF. The CDR3 DNA is TGCAGTGCTAGTCTCAGGACAGGGGGTCAAGAGACCCAGTACTTC.

The gene calls are TRBV7-6 and TRBJ2-5, with 12 bases aligning to TRBD2. V trimming: 2 bases; J trimming: 5 bases; junction bases outside the gene matches: 12. The CDR3 has 18 residues. The germline V gene encodes CDR1 SGHVS and CDR2 FNYEAQ. The CDR3 coding sequence is TGTGCCAGCAGCTTATTAGCCCGACTAGCGGGAGTATTGGAGACCCAGTACTTC. Translating gives CASSLLARLAGVLETQYF.

This chain connects TRBV12-5 to TRBJ2-4; 7 positions agree with TRBD2. Germline V lookup: CDR1 LGHNT, CDR2 FRNRAP. Trimming took 2 bases from V and 13 from J; bases not matched to a gene: 14. The CDR3 covers 15 residues. For the CDR3, the DNA is TGTGCTAGTGGTTTGCTATCGGGAGGCGAAAAGATCCAGTACTTC. This sequence encodes CASGLLSGGEKIQYF. Complete variable domain (other parts from reference TRBV12-5 and TRBJ2-4): DARVTQTPRHKVTEMGQEVTMRCQPILGHNTVFWYRQTMMQGLELLAYFRNRAPLDDSGMPKDRFSAEMPDATLATLKIQPSEPRDSAVYFCASGLLSGGEKIQYFGAGTRLSVL.

A remark on this clonotype: This CDR3 fails to terminate in the conserved phenylalanine or tryptophan, so it likely reflects a read error. The chain is built from TRBV11-3 and TRBJ2-5, with D unclear. CDR1 is SGHNT and CDR2 is YENEEA in the germline V gene. V dropped 4 bases and J dropped 11 bases, with 11 bases sitting between them. CDR3 length: 11 residues. CDR3 sequence reads: CASSSLGEQYS. For the CDR3, the DNA is TGTGCCAGCAGCTCGTTAGGTGAGCAGTACTCC.

This chain uses TRBV7-2 with TRBJ2-1; 7 bases are a match to TRBD2. Germline CDR1 SGHTA, CDR2 FQGNSA. CDR3 size: 12 residues. V shed 3 bases, J shed 10 bases, and the junction held 3 bases outside the gene matches. As DNA, the CDR3 is TGTGCCAGCAGCTTCTCGGGAGGCGAGCAGTTCTTC. This sequence encodes CASSFSGGEQFF.

This clonotype occurred many times. The chain uses TRBV7-3 and TRBJ2-5; TRBD1 matches 8 bases. The J call is uncertain, as TRBJ2-7 better fits the DNA end. The germline V gene encodes CDR1 SGHTA and CDR2 FQGTGA. There are 15 residues in the CDR3. The CDR3 bases are TGTGCCAGCAGCGCTACAGGGGGTGGGCTGTACGAGCAGTACTTC. It codes for CASSATGGGLYEQYF.

This clonotype came up a few times. The chain uses TRBV6-5 and TRBJ2-1; TRBD2 agrees at 14 bases. V trimming: 2 bases; J trimming: 8 bases; junction bases outside the gene matches: 5. The CDR3 runs to 16 residues. CDR1 is MNHEY, CDR2 SVGAGI, per germline. CDR3 nucleotides: TGTGCCAGCAGTTACCGGGGACTAGCGGGAGATTATGAGCAGTTCTTC. It translates to CASSYRGLAGDYEQFF.

The chain has TRBV7-8 and TRBJ2-5, with TRBD2 as a possible D gene (7 bases). The germline gives CDR1 SGHVS, CDR2 FQNEAQ. The CDR3 contains 14 residues. V lost 8 bases and J lost 2, with 15 bases in between. CDR3 nucleotides: TGTGCCAGCCGGCAGGGAGGGGGGCAAGAGACCCAGTACTTC. It specifies CASRQGGGQETQYF.

V is TRBV7-6 and J is TRBJ2-7, with TRBD1 matching over 10 bases. Germline-derived CDR1 and CDR2 are SGHVS and FNYEAQ. The CDR3 totals 15 residues. Trimming removed 1 base from V and 3 bases from J; junction bases left unmatched: 3. In DNA form, the CDR3 reads TGTGCCAGCAGCTTAGGAGGACAGGGGGGCTACGAGCAGTACTTC. Translated: CASSLGGQGGYEQYF.

This clonotype has just a few counts. The gene calls are TRBV12-3 or TRBV12-4 and TRBJ2-3; possible D gene TRBD1, 5 bases. The CDR3 covers 14 residues. The V gene lost 5 bases and the J gene lost 2 bases, with 11 bases spanning the gap. The CDR3 region has the DNA TGTGCCAGCAGTCCTCGACAGAACACAGATACGCAGTATTTT. It yields the protein CASSPRQNTDTQYF.

This sequence joins TRBV10-3 and TRBJ2-5; 9 bases line up with TRBD1. Trimming cost V 8 bases and J 5 bases; bases outside gene matches: 9. Germline V CDR1 and CDR2: ENHRY, SYGVKD. This CDR3 is built from 14 residues. CDR3 loop: CAIGQTGGLETQYF. CDR3 DNA sequence: TGTGCCATCGGTCAAACAGGGGGCCTGGAGACCCAGTACTTC.

The rearrangement joins TRBV7-8 to TRBJ1-1; TRBD1 matches at 7 bases. Germline V gene data show CDR1 as SGHVS and CDR2 as FQNEAQ. V gave up 2 bases and J gave up 4 bases; unmatched junction bases: 7. CDR3 length: 15 amino acids. This chain's CDR3 is CASSLQDRLITEAFF. The CDR3 nucleotides read TGTGCCAGCAGCTTACAGGACAGGTTAATCACTGAAGCTTTCTTT.

On this clonotype: Since a much larger clone is just one base distant, this may be a read error. The V and J genes are TRBV7-8 and TRBJ2-5; 8 bases are a match to TRBD1. Gene TRBJ2-1 matches the end of the DNA better, so the J call may be wrong. The germline V gene encodes CDR1 SGHVS and CDR2 FQNEAQ. CDR3 length equals 13 residues. CDR3 region: CASSRDRGETQFF. The CDR3, as DNA: TGTGCCAGCAGTAGAGACAGGGGTGAGACCCAGTTCTTC.

This clonotype was recorded a few times. A much larger clone differs from this one at a single base, so this may be a read error. CDR3 residues: CASSLTSGSMSGELFF. CDR3 nucleotides: TGTGCCAGCAGCTTAACTAGCGGGAGTATGTCCGGGGAGCTGTTTTTT. The chain has TRBV7-8 and TRBJ2-2; TRBD2 agrees at 11 bases. V shed 2 bases and J 6 bases; nucleotides not matched to a gene: 5. CDR3 length: 16 residues. Germline V CDR1 and CDR2: SGHVS, FQNEAQ.

This clonotype is categorized as medium-sized. This chain uses TRBV12-3 or TRBV12-4 with TRBJ2-1, with TRBD2 matching over 11 bases. V lost 3 bases, J lost 4 bases, and 8 bases stayed unmatched. The CDR3 contains 17 residues. CDR3 nucleotide sequence: TGTGCCAGCAGTTTTTTGACCGGGACTAGCGGATACAATGAGCAGTTCTTC. This encodes CASSFLTGTSGYNEQFF.

The chain employs TRBV7-2 and TRBJ2-3, with 8 bases that match TRBD2. Trimming removed 8 bases from V and 4 bases from J; junction bases left unmatched: 11. This CDR3 region has 15 residues. In germline, CDR1 is SGHTA, CDR2 FQGNSA. The DNA for the CDR3 is TGTGCCAGCTTGCCGGGACTAGGGGGGGCAGATACGCAGTATTTT. This sequence encodes CASLPGLGGADTQYF.

This clonotype was recorded only once. It is likely a read error, because the conserved phenylalanine at the end of the CDR3 is missing. Because the CDR3's place on the DNA is in doubt, the DNA is left out and the CDR3 is given as listed by TCRdb. This chain uses TRBV6-5 with TRBJ2-5; the D call of TRBD1 is as the table states it, not checked on the DNA. The CDR3 has 17 residues if both end residues are counted. The germline V gene encodes CDR1 MNHEY and CDR2 SVGAGI. CDR3 amino acids: CASSSSRGGVGPETRLS.

This clonotype has ten or more counts. This chain links TRBV19 with TRBJ2-4; D gene ambiguous. Germline V gene sequence: CDR1 LNHDA, CDR2 SQIVND (reference sequence). Trimming left V 4 bases short and J 8 bases short, with 12 bases between. CDR3 length equals 13 residues. The CDR3 spells CASSTPARDIQYF. The CDR3 region has the DNA TGTGCCAGTAGTACACCTGCCCGAGACATTCAGTACTTC.

This clonotype was found many times. This chain joins TRBV27 and TRBJ2-7, with D possibly TRBD1 on 5 matching bases. Germline CDR1 and CDR2: MNHEY and SMNVEV (reference sequence). V gave up 5 bases and J gave up 7 bases, with 15 bases separating them. The CDR3 contains 13 residues. CDR3 region: CASSPQGDWEQYF. DNA of the CDR3: TGTGCCAGCAGTCCCCAGGGTGACTGGGAGCAGTACTTC.

The chain carries TRBV28 and TRBJ2-1, with D perhaps matching TRBD1 or TRBD2 (6 bases each). The CDR3 is 15 amino acids. Trimming stripped 2 bases from V and 6 bases from J, with 14 bases between. The germline gives CDR1 MDHEN, CDR2 SYDVKM. CDR3 protein: CASSLRGALSNEQFF. In DNA form, the CDR3 reads TGTGCCAGCAGTTTAAGGGGGGCCTTATCCAATGAGCAGTTCTTC.

The table lists this clonotype with many counts. The chain joins TRBV7-3 to TRBJ2-5; D not certain. CDR3 length equals 13 residues. The germline V gene has CDR1 SGHTA and CDR2 FQGTGA. V lost 4 bases to trimming and J lost 3 bases, with 9 bases between them. The CDR3 region has the DNA TGTGCCAGCAGCTCGAGAAACGAAGAGACCCAGTACTTC. Its translation: CASSSRNEETQYF.

This clonotype was seen only once. V usage is TRBV7-2 and J usage is TRBJ2-1; 10 positions agree with TRBD2. Germline lookup yields CDR1 SGHTA and CDR2 FQGNSA. This CDR3 spans 16 amino acids. V shed 1 base, J shed 6 bases, and the junction held 6 bases outside the gene matches. For the CDR3, the DNA is TGTGCCAGCAGCTTAGGATGGGGACTAGCGTTCAATGAGCAGTTCTTC. It translates to CASSLGWGLAFNEQFF.

V is TRBV7-3 and J is TRBJ2-3; D perhaps matches TRBD2 (5 bases). The end of the DNA fits TRBJ2-5 better, so the J call may be wrong. The CDR3 length is 15 residues. Per germline, CDR1 SGHTA and CDR2 FQGTGA. The CDR3 nucleotides read TGTGCCAGCAGGCTAGGGCCGGACTCGCAAGAGACCCAGTACTTC. Its translation is CASRLGPDSQETQYF.